This entry concerns a single TCR beta chain. Its target is not known. This specimen comes from a study of T cells in Graves' hyperthyroidism and ophthalmopathy. General observations from the study: In simple terms, a model built on 13 V-J features told ophthalmopathy apart from stable hyperthyroidism.

This CDR3 contains 14 residues. In germline, CDR1 is SSHAT, CDR2 FNYEAQ (reference sequence). The TCR beta CDR3 regions underwent amplification using RNA transcripts as the source. HTBI primers drove first-round RT-PCR of the TCR CDR3. TCRdb independently ran MiXCR on the multiplex PCR reads; one entry per CDR3 protein. The repertoire holds around 180,000 distinct CDR3 sequences, with about 15% as singletons. The receptor's source is a woman between 50 and 59 years old with Graves' hyperthyroidism. The sequenced sample was blood. This chain uses TRBV7-7 with TRBJ2-3; possible D gene TRBD2, 7 bases. The CDR3 nucleotides are TGTGCTAGAAGCACAAGGGGGGGTCTGGATACGCAGTATTTT. It translates to CARSTRGGLDTQYF.